The TCR beta chain described here comes from a study of blood T cell repertoires in COVID-19. Produced via immunoSEQ multiplex PCR; TCRdb's table is partial and in-frame only. The sample records fewer than 250,000 clones, roughly 80% being singletons. This clone was seen only a few times. Deletions cut 4 bases from V and 6 bases from J, with 12 bases between. This CDR3 comprises 13 residues. The V gene's germline CDR1 is LGHNA and CDR2 YNFKEQ. The source is a man aged 25-45 years with active or convalescent COVID-19. This rearrangement joins TRBV4-2 to TRBJ1-1; the D is unclear. The source material was peripheral blood. The CDR3 DNA reads as TGTGCCAGCAGCCCTCACGGTCGCGCTGAAGCTTTCTTT. Translated, it gives CASSPHGRAEAFF.